These 27 T cell receptor beta chains came from one sample sequenced in a study of Ad26.COV2.S vaccination and SARS-CoV-2 variants. Treatment meaning: over 15 received Ad26.COV2.S at low or high dose, single or two shots; several received placebo; per-sample allocation not given. Samples were taken on day 63 after the first vaccine or placebo injection. Generated by immunoSEQ multiplex PCR, the TCRdb table keeps only in-frame clones and is missing some. The profile covers about 420,000 clones, with 88% appearing a single time and 3.6% taken by the ten largest. Sample: peripheral blood, taken in a trial of Ad26.COV2.S vaccine versus placebo. The receptors here all came from a person aged 18 to 59 who received the Ad26.COV2.S COVID-19 vaccine or a placebo.

The genes are TRBV2 and TRBJ2-5; 12 bases are a match to TRBD1. The junction had 7 bases not matched to a gene; V was cut back by 6 bases and J by 5 bases. The germline gives CDR1 SNHLY, CDR2 FYNNEI. The CDR3 runs to 15 residues. The CDR3 loop is CASSGDRGLGETQYF. Written as DNA, the CDR3 is TGTGCCAGCAGCGGGGACAGGGGGCTTGGGGAGACCCAGTACTTC.

The rearrangement links TRBV6-2 or TRBV6-3 to TRBJ1-5; D gene ambiguous. V lost 2 bases and J 8 bases, leaving 10 bases between the germline ends. The germline V gene encodes CDR1 MNHEY and CDR2 SVGEGT. The CDR3 is made up of 13 amino acids. CDR3 residues: CASSYIGKEPQHF. The CDR3 DNA reads as TGTGCCAGCAGTTACATTGGGAAGGAGCCCCAGCATTTT.

The V and J genes are TRBV7-9 and TRBJ1-3; possibly TRBD1 for D (6 bases). Germline CDR1 reads SEHNR; CDR2 reads FQNEAQ (reference sequence). The V end was cut by 3 bases, the J end by 2 bases, with 14 bases between. The CDR3 has 16 amino acids. CDR3: CASSLRDTSTGNTIYF. The CDR3 nucleotides read TGTGCCAGCAGCTTGCGGGACACCTCTACTGGAAACACCATATATTTT.

This chain uses TRBV7-9 with TRBJ1-4; weak D call: TRBD1 (5 bases). The CDR3 covers 15 residues. Looked up from germline, CDR1 is SEHNR and CDR2 is FQNEAQ (reference sequence). V was cut by 1 base and J by 7 bases, with 13 bases left in between. Here the CDR3 DNA reads TGTGCCAGCAGCTTAGAAGGGGTCACCCTTGAAAAACTGTTTTTT. Residues: CASSLEGVTLEKLFF.

The rearrangement uses TRBV19 and TRBJ2-1; 10 bases map to TRBD2. The ends lost 4 bases at V and 0 bases at J; junction bases unmatched: 6. The CDR3 has 17 amino acids. Looked up from germline, CDR1 is LNHDA and CDR2 is SQIVND (reference sequence). The chain's CDR3 is CASSRKLAGNSYNEQFF. The DNA of the CDR3 is TGTGCCAGTAGTAGGAAACTAGCGGGGAACTCCTACAATGAGCAGTTCTTC.

In its sample, this clone was seen a few times. This rearrangement joins TRBV28 to TRBJ1-2; D unresolved. V was shortened by 11 bases and J by 2 bases, with 9 bases between the two germline ends. CDR1 and CDR2 (germline): MDHEN, SYDVKM. The CDR3 is made up of 11 amino acids. As DNA, the CDR3 is TGTGCCGGGGTGGGGAACTATGGCTACACCTTC. Translating it yields CAGVGNYGYTF.

The chain carries TRBV28 and TRBJ2-7; 9 bases align to TRBD1. CDR1 MDHEN and CDR2 SYDVKM come from the germline V gene. This CDR3 is built from 12 residues. With 6 bases clipped from V and 6 bases from J, the junction kept 3 bases outside the gene matches. The CDR3 DNA sequence: TGTGCCAGCAGCCCGGACAGGGGCGAGCAGTACTTC. Protein product: CASSPDRGEQYF.

This rearrangement joins TRBV27 to TRBJ2-3, with D unresolved. V lost 5 bases to trimming and J lost 0 bases, with 15 bases between them. The germline CDR1 and CDR2 sequences are MNHEY and SMNVEV (reference sequence). This CDR3 spans 16 amino acids. CDR3 sequence reads: CASSPGKYRSTDTQYF. The CDR3 bases are TGTGCCAGCAGTCCCGGTAAATACCGGAGCACAGATACGCAGTATTTT.

This clone was seen a handful of times. This chain links TRBV11-3 with TRBJ2-1; D might be TRBD1 (6 bases). The CDR3 runs to 15 residues. Trimming took 5 bases from V and 3 from J, leaving 14 bases between them. CDR1 and CDR2 (germline): SGHNT, YENEEA. CDR3 in amino acids: CASSPGAEYYNEQFF. The DNA for the CDR3 is TGTGCCAGCAGCCCAGGGGCGGAGTACTACAATGAGCAGTTCTTC.

In DNA, the CDR3 is TGTGCCAGTAGTATTTCTAATGAAAAACTGTTTTTT. This gives the protein CASSISNEKLFF. The chain has TRBV19 and TRBJ1-4; unclear D gene. The V gene's germline CDR1 is LNHDA and CDR2 SQIVND (reference sequence). V was clipped by 3 bases and J by 3 bases, with 2 bases between them. The CDR3 is 12 residues long.

The chain employs TRBV15 and TRBJ2-6; a weak D match, TRBD1 (5 bases). The CDR3 sequence is 16 residues long. The ends were cut back, 1 base at V and 2 bases at J, with 9 bases in the middle. CDR1 is LNHNV and CDR2 is YYDKDF in the germline V gene (reference sequence). As DNA, the CDR3 is TGTGCCACCAGCAGAGTGATACAGGCTGGGGCCAACGTCCTGACTTTC. Translation: CATSRVIQAGANVLTF.

This clone was detected once. The chain recombines TRBV6-2 or TRBV6-3 with TRBJ2-5; TRBD2 matches at 15 bases. The CDR3 contains 16 residues. Unmatched junction bases numbered 4, after V lost 4 bases and J lost 4 bases. The germline gives CDR1 MNHEY, CDR2 SVGEGT. CDR3 in DNA: TGTGCCAGCAGTTCCCGGACTAGCGGGGGGGCAGAGACCCAGTACTTC. Translation: CASSSRTSGGAETQYF.

The chain links TRBV12-3 or TRBV12-4 to TRBJ2-7, with D perhaps TRBD2 (5 bases). The V and J ends lost 6 bases and 6 bases respectively, with 15 bases between them. The CDR3 length is 13 residues. DNA for the CDR3: TGTGCCAGCAGCCCCACACCCGCGGGCGAGCAGTACTTC. Protein product: CASSPTPAGEQYF.

The rearrangement joins TRBV6-4 to TRBJ2-3, with 9 bases fitting TRBD1. The CDR3 has 15 amino acids. Germline V CDR1 and CDR2: MRHNA, SNTAGT. V lost 1 base, J lost 4 bases, and 3 bases stayed unmatched. The CDR3 DNA sequence: TGTGCCAGCAGTGACTGGGGACAGGGTGCAGATACGCAGTATTTT. Translating it yields CASSDWGQGADTQYF.

The genes are TRBV28 and TRBJ2-4; D is undetermined. V was clipped by 5 bases and J by 9 bases, with 17 bases between them. CDR3 length: 14 amino acids. Per the germline V gene, CDR1 is MDHEN and CDR2 is SYDVKM. The CDR3 sequence is CASSVMALLSIQYF. The CDR3 DNA is TGTGCCAGCAGTGTTATGGCCCTTCTGTCCATTCAGTACTTC.

The gene calls are TRBV9 and TRBJ2-3; no definite D call. The CDR3 runs to 15 residues. V lost 1 base and J 3 bases, leaving 12 bases between the germline ends. CDR1 SGDLS and CDR2 YYNGEE come from the germline V gene. Here the CDR3 DNA reads TGTGCCAGCAGCGTACAAAGGACGGAAACAGATACGCAGTATTTT. This sequence encodes CASSVQRTETDTQYF.

The rearrangement links TRBV28 to TRBJ2-1; no firm D call. The germline CDR1 and CDR2 sequences are MDHEN and SYDVKM. V lost 6 bases and J lost 7, with 10 bases in between. The CDR3 has 12 residues. The CDR3 spells CASRTIGNEQFF. CDR3 nucleotides: TGTGCCAGCAGAACTATAGGGAATGAGCAGTTCTTC.

V is TRBV5-3 and J is TRBJ2-1; D possibly corresponds to TRBD1 (6 bases). TRBV5-3 is placed among ORFs of uncertain function. The V and J ends lost 2 bases and 4 bases respectively, with 25 bases between them. The CDR3 consists of 19 residues. The CDR3: CARSLTYKNRDFQYNEQFF. The CDR3 DNA follows: TGTGCCAGAAGCTTAACATATAAAAACAGGGATTTTCAATACAATGAGCAGTTCTTC.

The gene calls are TRBV28 and TRBJ1-4; D not certain. The CDR3 totals 14 residues. CDR1 is MDHEN and CDR2 is SYDVKM in the germline V gene. Trimming stripped 2 bases from V and 7 bases from J, with 11 bases between. CDR3 nucleotide sequence: TGTGCCAGCAGTTTAATGAGCAGAAGTGAAAAACTGTTTTTT. This gives the protein CASSLMSRSEKLFF.

This chain links TRBV2 with TRBJ2-1, with D possibly matching TRBD1 (5 bases). Germline CDR1 is SNHLY and CDR2 is FYNNEI. The CDR3 loop spans 16 amino acids. The ends were cut back, 6 bases at V and 3 bases at J, with 18 bases in the middle. CDR3: CASSHSGDRNYNEQFF. CDR3 bases: TGTGCCAGCAGCCACTCCGGTGACAGAAACTACAATGAGCAGTTCTTC.

The chain recombines TRBV18 with TRBJ1-1, with 11 positions matching TRBD1. Germline trimming cut 2 bases from V and 4 bases from J; bases unmatched to any gene: 6. CDR1 is KGHSH, CDR2 LQKENI, per germline. The CDR3 totals 16 residues. In DNA form, the CDR3 reads TGTGCCAGCTCACCAGGGTCCGGGACAGGGGGCACTGAAGCTTTCTTT. Amino acids: CASSPGSGTGGTEAFF. Filled out from reference TRBV18 and TRBJ1-1, the complete variable domain reads NAGVMQNPRHLVRRRGQEARLRCSPMKGHSHVYWYRQLPEEGLKFMVYLQKENIIDESGMPKERFSAEFPKEGPSILRIQQVVRGDSAAYFCASSPGSGTGGTEAFFGQGTRLTVV.

V gene TRBV7-8 combines with J gene TRBJ2-5; TRBD2 aligns across 8 bases. This CDR3 has 17 amino acids. J gave up 1 base and V 1 base, and 8 bases lay outside the gene matches. The germline V gene has CDR1 SGHVS and CDR2 FQNEAQ. CDR3 in DNA: TGTGCCAGCAGCTTAGGCCTGACTAGCGCGCTCCAAGAGACCCAGTACTTC. Protein product: CASSLGLTSALQETQYF.

The chain couples TRBV12-3 or TRBV12-4 to TRBJ1-2; the D is unclear. The ends were cut back, 8 bases at V and 4 bases at J, with 8 bases in the middle. The CDR3 loop spans 11 amino acids. CDR3 in DNA: TGTGCCAGCGGCAAGAGCTATGGCTACACCTTC. Translation gives CASGKSYGYTF.

This chain connects TRBV28 to TRBJ2-7; weak D call: TRBD1 (5 bases). This CDR3 spans 15 amino acids. Germline-derived CDR1 and CDR2 are MDHEN and SYDVKM. V was cut by 7 bases and J by 2 bases, with 18 bases left in between. The CDR3 spells CASTLKGIKTYEQYF. DNA for the CDR3: TGTGCCAGCACCCTGAAGGGGATTAAGACCTACGAGCAGTACTTC.

This clone was counted between two and nine times. The chain carries TRBV7-3 and TRBJ1-4, with 8 bases identical to TRBD1. The length of the CDR3 is 16 residues. CDR1 is SGHTA, CDR2 FQGTGA, per germline. Trimming removed 8 bases from V and 10 bases from J; junction bases left unmatched: 18. This CDR3 is CASFLLKTGVRGKLFF. CDR3 in DNA: TGTGCCAGCTTCCTTTTGAAGACAGGGGTGAGGGGAAAACTGTTTTTT.

In this sample, this clone turned up once. The chain joins TRBV7-8 to TRBJ1-2; 11 bases line up with TRBD1. V trimming: 4 bases; J trimming: 8 bases; junction bases outside the gene matches: 6. Germline V CDR1 and CDR2: SGHVS, FQNEAQ. The CDR3 runs 14 residues. The CDR3 sequence is CASSYGQGAEGYTF. The CDR3 region has the DNA TGTGCCAGCAGCTACGGACAGGGGGCTGAAGGCTACACCTTC.

V usage is TRBV7-9 and J usage is TRBJ2-3, with a tentative D call TRBD2 (6 bases). Germline CDR1 reads SEHNR; CDR2 reads FQNEAQ (reference sequence). The CDR3 is made up of 14 amino acids. Trimming left V 0 bases short and J 5 bases short, with 9 bases between. The CDR3 region has the DNA TGTGCCAGCAGCTTAGCGGGACTCCTAGATACGCAGTATTTT. It specifies CASSLAGLLDTQYF.